One sample yielded the 5 T cell receptor beta chains listed below, sequenced in a study of shared clonotypes between healthy human individuals. The protocol was immunoSEQ multiplex PCR, while the TCRdb copy is restricted to in-frame clones and leaves out a portion. The repertoire has about 680,000 clones, approximately 79% of them found once; the top ten carry 1.7%. The specimen was memory CD4+ T cells sorted from blood. As for subset: CD45RA-negative fraction. Every receptor here comes from a woman aged 25 to 45 in good health.

J is TRBJ2-7 and V is TRBV27; D is uncertain. Trimming took off 6 bases at V and 0 bases at J, with 9 bases between the two ends. There are 13 residues in the CDR3. Germline-derived CDR1 and CDR2 are MNHEY and SMNVEV (reference sequence). The CDR3 here is CASSSVNSYEQYF. Here the CDR3 DNA reads TGTGCCAGCAGCTCCGTGAACTCCTACGAGCAGTACTTC.

In DNA, the CDR3 is TGTGCCAGCAGTGAACCCGGACATTTAGCCAAAAACATTCAGTACTTC. Translation: CASSEPGHLAKNIQYF. V and J are TRBV6-1 and TRBJ2-4; tentatively, D is TRBD1 (5 bases). The V end lost 2 bases, the J end lost 0 bases, and 11 bases lay between the germline ends. Per germline, CDR1 MNHNS and CDR2 SASEGT. The CDR3 spans 16 residues.

The CDR3 DNA sequence: TGTGCCAGCAGCTGGGGCGGGGGCCCTGGAAACACCATATATTTT. It encodes CASSWGGGPGNTIYF. The chain uses TRBV5-5 and TRBJ1-3; the D gene is possibly TRBD1 (6 bases). V lost 3 bases, J lost 2 bases, and 12 bases lay in between. The germline V gene encodes CDR1 SGHKS and CDR2 YYEKEE (reference sequence). The CDR3 sequence is 15 residues long.

This chain links TRBV11-2 with TRBJ2-5; TRBD2 is a possible D gene (5 bases). Trimming took 0 bases from V and 4 from J, leaving 18 bases between them. Germline V CDR1 and CDR2: SGHAT, FQNNGV. The length of the CDR3 is 17 residues. CDR3 sequence: CASSLDPRPRGSETQYF. The CDR3 nucleotides read TGTGCCAGCAGCTTAGATCCGCGGCCTCGAGGGTCAGAGACCCAGTACTTC. Drawing the rest from reference TRBV11-2 and TRBJ2-5, the complete variable domain is EAGVAQSPRYKIIEKRQSVAFWCNPISGHATLYWYQQILGQGPKLLIQFQNNGVVDDSQLPKDRFSAERLKGVDSTLKIQPAKLEDSAVYLCASSLDPRPRGSETQYFGPGTRLLVL.

The chain is built from TRBV11-3 and TRBJ2-2; no definite D call. Per germline, CDR1 SGHNT and CDR2 YENEEA. V shed 1 base and J shed 2 bases, with 8 bases lying between them. The CDR3 length is 15 residues. CDR3 sequence (DNA): TGTGCCAGCAGCTTAGTTCGAGTCAACACCGGGGAGCTGTTTTTT. It translates to CASSLVRVNTGELFF.